Each of the 17 T cell receptor beta chains below was sequenced from the same sample in a study of T cells in Graves' hyperthyroidism and ophthalmopathy. What was amplified from RNA transcripts were TCR beta CDR3 regions. First-round RT-PCR with HTBI primers amplified the TCR CDR3 region. Using its own MiXCR run on the multiplex PCR reads, TCRdb lists one record per CDR3 protein. The sample shows 300,000 to 400,000 distinct CDR3 sequences, about 14% of them seen only once. The source material was blood. The source of these receptors is a young woman with Graves' ophthalmopathy.

This clonotype was counted between two and nine times. The CDR3 sequence is CASNPGRQGYGYTF. CDR3 nucleotide sequence: TGTGCCAGCAACCCCGGGAGACAGGGTTATGGCTACACCTTC. V gene TRBV5-5 combines with J gene TRBJ1-2, with 7 bases fitting TRBD1. Germline V lookup: CDR1 SGHKS, CDR2 YYEKEE (reference sequence). Trimming cost V 6 bases and J 5 bases; bases outside gene matches: 10. The CDR3 is 14 amino acids. The whole variable domain, remainder taken from reference TRBV5-5 and TRBJ1-2, is DAGVTQSPTHLIKTRGQQVTLRCSPISGHKSVSWYQQVLGQGPQFIFQYYEKEERGRGNFPDRFSARQFPNYSSELNVNALLLGDSALYLCASNPGRQGYGYTFGSGTRLTVV.

This clonotype was counted at least ten times. The chain links TRBV28 to TRBJ2-1; tentatively, D is TRBD1 (6 bases). The CDR3 loop spans 17 amino acids. Between the trimmed V and J ends, which lost 3 bases and 12 bases, there was a span of 27 bases. The V gene's germline CDR1 is MDHEN and CDR2 SYDVKM. The chain's CDR3 is CASSFGAGVNRARVQFF. CDR3 nucleotide sequence: TGTGCCAGCAGTTTTGGGGCAGGGGTAAATAGGGCTCGAGTGCAGTTCTTC. The full variable domain, completed using reference TRBV28 and TRBJ2-1, is DVKVTQSSRYLVKRTGEKVFLECVQDMDHENMFWYRQDPGLGLRLIYFSYDVKMKEKGDIPEGYSVSREKKERFSLILESASTNQTSMYLCASSFGAGVNRARVQFFGPGTRLTVL.

This clonotype appeared many times. The V call is TRBV7-4, the J call TRBJ1-6; D remains unclear. The germline gives CDR1 SGHVT, CDR2 SQSDAQ. This CDR3 contains 10 residues. The V and J ends lost 5 bases and 13 bases respectively, with 6 bases between them. This CDR3 reads CASSRLPLHF. In DNA form, the CDR3 reads TGTGCCAGCAGCCGCCTCCCCCTCCACTTT.

The chain links TRBV7-9 to TRBJ1-3; a weak D match, TRBD1 (5 bases). Germline-derived CDR1 and CDR2 are SEHNR and FQNEAQ (reference sequence). Trimming pared 7 bases from V and 1 base from J, leaving 17 bases between. This CDR3 contains 16 residues. CDR3 coding DNA: TGTGCCAGCACCTATTCTACGGGGGGATCTGGAAACACCATATATTTT. Translated: CASTYSTGGSGNTIYF.

The chain combines TRBV4-1 with TRBJ1-1; D remains unclear. The CDR3 covers 14 residues. Trimming shortened V by 0 bases and J by 0 bases, and 5 bases separated the two germline ends. Germline loops: CDR1 MGHRA, CDR2 YSYEKL. CDR3 sequence reads: CASSQDIMNTEAFF. The CDR3 bases are TGCGCCAGCAGCCAAGACATAATGAACACTGAAGCTTTCTTT.

This clonotype has just one count. This sequence may be a read error, since a much larger clone differs from it by one base. The CDR3: CASSLGQINSPLRF. CDR3 coding DNA: TGTGCCAGCAGCTTGGGACAGATTAATTCACCCCTCCGCTTT. The chain employs TRBV7-3 and TRBJ1-6; 7 nucleotides align to TRBD1. The germline CDR1 and CDR2 sequences are SGHTA and FQGTGA. The CDR3 spans 14 residues.

There are many counts of this clonotype. The chain joins TRBV29-1 to TRBJ1-2; 7 bases line up with TRBD1. The CDR3 covers 13 residues. CDR1 SQVTM and CDR2 ANQGSEA come from the germline V gene. Losses at the gene ends were 2 bases for V and 8 bases for J; bases not matched to a gene: 8. CDR3 residues: CSVEKRAGQGYTF. DNA of the CDR3: TGCAGCGTTGAAAAGAGGGCGGGACAGGGCTACACCTTC.

This clonotype was counted ten times or more. The J gene is TRBJ2-3, the V gene TRBV20-1, with D perhaps matching TRBD1 (8 bases). The V end was cut by 4 bases, the J end by 5 bases, with 16 bases between. CDR1 DFQATT and CDR2 SNEGSKA come from the germline V gene (reference sequence). The CDR3 spans 14 residues. CDR3 protein: CSAIYRGRVDTQYF. Written as DNA, the CDR3 is TGCAGTGCTATTTACAGGGGGAGGGTAGATACGCAGTATTTT.

This clonotype has ten or more counts. The rearrangement uses TRBV10-3 and TRBJ1-2, with TRBD1 as a possible D gene (6 bases). CDR1 ENHRY and CDR2 SYGVKD come from the germline V gene. V gave up 2 bases and J gave up 1 base, with 8 bases separating them. The CDR3 extends over 14 amino acids. The CDR3 sequence is CAISEDRLNYGYTF. For the CDR3, the DNA is TGTGCCATCAGTGAGGACAGGCTTAACTATGGCTACACCTTC.

In this sample, this clonotype turned up a few times. The CDR3 region has the DNA TGTGCCAGCAGCTCCGGACAGGAGTGGACCGGGGAGCTGTTTTTT. Translating it yields CASSSGQEWTGELFF. The rearrangement links TRBV2 to TRBJ2-2, with TRBD1 matching over 7 bases. V was pared by 6 bases and J by 5 bases, with 9 bases of the junction left unmatched. Germline-derived CDR1 and CDR2 are SNHLY and FYNNEI. The CDR3 loop spans 15 amino acids.

The V gene is TRBV12-3 or TRBV12-4, the J gene TRBJ1-5; D is undetermined. V gave up 7 bases and J gave up 4 bases, with 17 bases separating them. This CDR3 has 15 amino acids. CDR3 loop: CASTFFGKENQPQHF. Written as DNA, the CDR3 is TGTGCCAGCACCTTTTTTGGGAAGGAAAATCAGCCCCAGCATTTT.

The chain couples TRBV19 to TRBJ1-1; D possibly corresponds to TRBD1 (6 bases). The CDR3 spans 13 residues. V gave up 4 bases and J gave up 3 bases, with 9 bases separating them. Looked up from germline, CDR1 is LNHDA and CDR2 is SQIVND (reference sequence). CDR3 sequence: CASSRQGYTEAFF. The CDR3 DNA follows: TGTGCCAGTAGTAGGCAGGGGTACACTGAAGCTTTCTTT.

Ten or more counts support this clonotype. V gene TRBV11-3 combines with J gene TRBJ2-7; 7 bases fit TRBD1. V was clipped by 1 base and J by 7 bases; unmatched bases: 25. The germline V gene has CDR1 SGHNT and CDR2 YENEEA. The CDR3 extends over 20 amino acids. The CDR3 here is CASSLGDRPISGTLREEQYF. CDR3 sequence (DNA): TGTGCCAGCAGCTTAGGGGACAGACCTATATCGGGGACCTTACGTGAAGAGCAGTACTTC.

Ten or more counts support this clonotype. This chain links TRBV20-1 with TRBJ1-5; maybe TRBD1 (5 bases). CDR3 length equals 15 residues. CDR1 and CDR2 (germline): DFQATT, SNEGSKA (reference sequence). V was shortened by 0 bases and J by 1 base, with 10 bases between the two germline ends. The DNA of the CDR3 is TGCAGTGCTAGAGACCGACAGCGCAGCAATCAGCCCCAGCATTTT. It is translated as CSARDRQRSNQPQHF.

Of note for this clonotype: A much larger clone lies one base from this, so it may be a read error. The chain uses TRBV20-1 and TRBJ2-7; 9 nucleotides agree with TRBD1. Trimming cost V 4 bases and J 6 bases; bases outside gene matches: 10. The CDR3 runs 14 residues. Germline V gene sequence: CDR1 DFQATT, CDR2 SNEGSKA (reference sequence). CDR3 sequence: CSAKDRGMVGEQYF. The CDR3 coding sequence is TGCAGTGCTAAAGACAGGGGGATGGTTGGCGAGCAGTACTTC.

The table lists this clonotype with a few counts. J is TRBJ2-3 and V is TRBV20-1; D is undetermined. The CDR3 runs 13 residues. Trimming took 5 bases from V and 1 from J, leaving 10 bases between them. In germline, CDR1 is DFQATT, CDR2 SNEGSKA (reference sequence). The CDR3 DNA is TGCAGTGCTCCCGATACCCGCACAGATACGCAGTATTTT. Amino acids: CSAPDTRTDTQYF.

This clonotype came up many times. The V call is TRBV12-3 or TRBV12-4, the J call TRBJ2-3, with D possibly being TRBD2 (5 bases). The V end was cut by 5 bases, the J end by 5 bases, with 11 bases between. The CDR3 is 13 residues long. The CDR3: CASSHLGLDTQYF. CDR3 sequence (DNA): TGTGCCAGCAGTCACCTAGGACTAGATACGCAGTATTTT.